The next 28 T cell receptor beta chains were all read from a single sample in a study of T-cell memory formation after mild COVID-19. TCRdb re-called the 5' RACE reads with MiXCR, one entry per CDR3 protein. The table includes about 400,000 distinct CDR3 sequences, 15% to 20% detected once. The sequenced sample consisted of PBMCs or a T cell subset sorted from them (not recorded which). Receptor source: a man in his late teens or twenties who had mild COVID-19 (a few samples of this study predate the infection). Cell type and time point are not known.

This chain links TRBV3-1 with TRBJ2-2, with unresolved D. Germline lookup yields CDR1 LGHDT and CDR2 YNNKEL (reference sequence). The CDR3 contains 14 residues. Trimming removed 2 bases from V and 4 bases from J, with 8 bases in between. The CDR3 spells CASSQLVFTGELFF. The DNA of the CDR3 is TGTGCCAGCAGCCAACTAGTATTCACCGGGGAGCTGTTTTTT.

In its sample, this clonotype was seen a few times. This chain connects TRBV7-3 to TRBJ2-2; TRBD2 might be the D (6 bases). The CDR3 length is 16 residues. V was pared by 5 bases and J by 5 bases, with 18 bases between. The germline gives CDR1 SGHTA, CDR2 FQGTGA. The chain's CDR3 is CASSRMGPRGTGELFF. Written as DNA, the CDR3 is TGTGCCAGCAGCCGGATGGGACCCCGGGGGACCGGGGAGCTGTTTTTT.

Many counts were recorded for this clonotype. The V gene is TRBV5-1, the J gene TRBJ2-7, with 11 positions matching TRBD2. The CDR3 contains 15 residues. Germline values: CDR1 SGHRS, CDR2 YFSETQ. V lost 3 bases and J lost 2; bases outside the gene matches: 4. CDR3 nucleotide sequence: TGCGCCAGCAGCTCCGGGACTAGCGGAGCCTACGAGCAGTACGTC. It yields the protein CASSSGTSGAYEQYV.

This clonotype was counted ten times or more. V is TRBV3-1 and J is TRBJ2-2; D perhaps matches TRBD2 (5 bases). This CDR3 has 14 residues. Trimming took off 0 bases at V and 5 bases at J, with 7 bases between the two ends. Germline V gives CDR1 LGHDT, CDR2 YNNKEL (reference sequence). CDR3 protein: CASSQDPGTGELFF. CDR3 sequence (DNA): TGTGCCAGCAGCCAAGACCCGGGAACCGGGGAGCTGTTTTTT.

This clonotype has more than one count but fewer than ten. The CDR3, as DNA: TGTGCCAGCAGCGAACACGGACCAGGGCCAAATTCACCCCTCCACTTT. Encoded protein: CASSEHGPGPNSPLHF. This chain joins TRBV9 and TRBJ1-6, with D possibly being TRBD1 (5 bases). The CDR3 is 16 residues long. Trimming cost V 3 bases and J 7 bases, with 17 bases left between them. Germline CDR1 reads SGDLS; CDR2 reads YYNGEE.

This chain uses TRBV10-3 with TRBJ1-1; D not resolved. The germline V and J ends were trimmed by 4 bases and 1 base, with 10 bases remaining between them. Per the germline V gene, CDR1 is ENHRY and CDR2 is SYGVKD. This CDR3 is 14 amino acids long. The CDR3 region is CAISASKPNTEAFF. DNA of the CDR3: TGTGCCATCAGTGCTTCTAAACCGAACACTGAAGCTTTCTTT.

The chain carries TRBV12-3 or TRBV12-4 and TRBJ1-1, with D unclear. Trimming left V 3 bases short and J 8 bases short, with 10 bases between. This CDR3 contains 12 residues. The CDR3 DNA sequence: TGTGCCAGCAGTTTTGAGTGGGCGGAAGCTTTCTTT. Amino acid sequence: CASSFEWAEAFF.

The chain employs TRBV5-8 and TRBJ2-3; 9 positions agree with TRBD2. In germline, CDR1 is SGHTS, CDR2 YDEGEE. The ends lost 0 bases at V and 6 bases at J; junction bases unmatched: 8. CDR3 length equals 16 residues. CDR3 in DNA: TGTGCCAGCAGCTTGGACGGCGGGGGGGCCGGGGATACGCAGTATTTT. This translates into CASSLDGGGAGDTQYF.

This clonotype was detected a few times. This chain links TRBV9 with TRBJ2-3; 15 bases are shared with TRBD2. After removal of 3 bases from V and 5 bases from J, the junction contained 4 bases not matched to a gene. The germline CDR1 and CDR2 sequences are SGDLS and YYNGEE. There are 16 residues in the CDR3. The CDR3 bases are TGTGCCAGCAGCGCGGGACTAGCGGGGGGAGTAGATACGCAGTATTTT. Amino acids: CASSAGLAGGVDTQYF.

This chain links TRBV5-1 with TRBJ1-3, with D possibly being TRBD1 (6 bases). V shed 2 bases and J shed 0 bases, with 21 bases lying between them. This CDR3 region has 19 residues. Germline CDR1 SGHRS, CDR2 YFSETQ. The CDR3 region is CASSLGVGQQAYSGNTIYF. Written as DNA, the CDR3 is TGCGCCAGCAGCTTAGGCGTGGGACAACAGGCGTACTCTGGAAACACCATATATTTT.

The rearrangement joins TRBV5-1 to TRBJ2-5, with 8 positions matching TRBD2. The CDR3 contains 16 residues. The ends lost 0 bases at V and 5 bases at J; junction bases unmatched: 9. Germline V CDR1 and CDR2: SGHRS, YFSETQ. This chain's CDR3 is CASSLAGRGGRETQYF. Written as DNA, the CDR3 is TGCGCCAGCAGCTTGGCCGGGAGGGGGGGCCGTGAGACCCAGTACTTC.

The chain combines TRBV5-5 with TRBJ2-3; either TRBD1 or TRBD2 may fit D (5 bases each). The CDR3 is 15 residues long. V dropped 0 bases and J dropped 8 bases, with 16 bases sitting between them. Germline V gene data show CDR1 as SGHKS and CDR2 as YYEKEE (reference sequence). CDR3 sequence (DNA): TGTGCCAGCAGCTTGGCCGAACGGGGCCTAGGTACGCAGTATTTT. Translating it yields CASSLAERGLGTQYF.

This clonotype was observed a few times. The J gene is TRBJ1-1, the V gene TRBV10-3, with D perhaps matching TRBD1 (6 bases). Trimming pared 5 bases from V and 2 bases from J, leaving 12 bases between. The CDR3 covers 14 residues. Germline V gives CDR1 ENHRY, CDR2 SYGVKD. CDR3 coding DNA: TGTGCCATCAGTATACAGGGTCCCAACACTGAAGCTTTCTTT. Protein: CAISIQGPNTEAFF.

The genes are TRBV20-1 and TRBJ1-1; 7 nucleotides line up with TRBD1. This CDR3 comprises 14 residues. The V and J ends lost 6 bases and 5 bases, in that order; junction bases with no gene match: 12. The V gene's germline CDR1 is DFQATT and CDR2 SNEGSKA (reference sequence). The DNA of the CDR3 is TGCAGTGCCGAATACAGGGACAGACAGACTGAAGCTTTCTTT. Translated: CSAEYRDRQTEAFF.

This clonotype came up a few times. The chain couples TRBV6-1 to TRBJ1-1; D is unclear. The CDR3 has 14 residues. V gave up 5 bases and J gave up 1 base, with 11 bases separating them. Germline lookup yields CDR1 MNHNS and CDR2 SASEGT. In DNA, the CDR3 is TGTGCCAGCAGTCCCCAAACTCCGAACACTGAAGCTTTCTTT. It translates to CASSPQTPNTEAFF.

The chain combines TRBV7-9 with TRBJ1-5; D is unresolved. Germline CDR1 SEHNR, CDR2 FQNEAQ (reference sequence). The CDR3 runs to 14 residues. V gave up 11 bases and J gave up 1 base, with 15 bases separating them. CDR3 sequence reads: CAGSGAGSNQPQHF. Here the CDR3 DNA reads TGTGCCGGGTCGGGAGCGGGAAGCAATCAGCCCCAGCATTTT.

The chain employs TRBV5-1 and TRBJ1-1, with D possibly matching TRBD1 (5 bases). Germline V gene lookup returns CDR1 SGHRS and CDR2 YFSETQ. Trimming cost V 0 bases and J 1 base, with 7 bases left between them. The CDR3 is 14 residues long. CDR3 protein: CASSLGDSNTEAFF. The DNA of the CDR3 is TGCGCCAGCAGCTTGGGGGACTCGAACACTGAAGCTTTCTTT.

This chain uses TRBV28 with TRBJ1-3; D gene ambiguous. This CDR3 is built from 16 residues. V dropped 1 base and J dropped 0 bases, with 10 bases sitting between them. CDR1 is MDHEN, CDR2 SYDVKM, per germline. The CDR3 nucleotides read TGTGCCAGCAGTTTATATGGCGGCCGCTCTGGAAACACCATATATTTT. Residues: CASSLYGGRSGNTIYF.

This clonotype turned up a few times. The chain carries TRBV11-2 and TRBJ2-5; 8 positions match TRBD2. The CDR3 has 18 residues. Germline-derived CDR1 and CDR2 are SGHAT and FQNNGV. V lost 5 bases to trimming and J lost 2 bases; unmatched junction nucleotides: 16. CDR3 bases: TGTGCCAGCAGCACTGAAAGGTTAACGCAGCGGGGGCAAGAGACCCAGTACTTC. Translation: CASSTERLTQRGQETQYF.

The chain joins TRBV9 to TRBJ2-7, with D possibly called TRBD1 or TRBD2 (5 bases each). CDR1 SGDLS and CDR2 YYNGEE come from the germline V gene. The CDR3 contains 14 residues. Trimming took 0 bases from V and 0 from J, leaving 7 bases between them. CDR3 in DNA: TGTGCCAGCAGCGTAGAGGGGAGCTCCTACGAGCAGTACTTC. This gives the protein CASSVEGSSYEQYF. Using reference TRBV9 and TRBJ2-7 for the parts outside the CDR3, the full variable domain is DSGVTQTPKHLITATGQRVTLRCSPRSGDLSVYWYQQSLDQGLQFLIQYYNGEERAKGNILERFSAQQFPDLHSELNLSSLELGDSALYFCASSVEGSSYEQYFGPGTRLTVT.

The V and J genes are TRBV18 and TRBJ2-1; 8 bases fit TRBD2. Trimming took 0 bases from V and 6 from J; bases not matched to a gene: 4. CDR3 length equals 15 residues. Germline V gives CDR1 KGHSH, CDR2 LQKENI. CDR3 amino acids: CASSPPAGGPNEQFF. DNA of the CDR3: TGTGCCAGCTCACCACCCGCGGGGGGTCCCAATGAGCAGTTCTTC.

The sample holds many counts of this clonotype. J is TRBJ1-5 and V is TRBV7-9; 7 bases align to TRBD1. Germline V gene sequence: CDR1 SEHNR, CDR2 FQNEAQ (reference sequence). V shed 4 bases and J 6 bases; nucleotides not matched to a gene: 6. The CDR3 is made up of 14 amino acids. CDR3 region: CASSSGQVGQPQHF. CDR3 DNA sequence: TGTGCCAGCAGCTCTGGACAGGTCGGTCAGCCCCAGCATTTT. Full variable domain (rest looked up from reference TRBV7-9 and TRBJ1-5): DTGVSQNPRHKITKRGQNVTFRCDPISEHNRLYWYRQTLGQGPEFLTYFQNEAQLEKSRLLSDRFSAERPKGSFSTLEIQRTEQGDSAMYLCASSSGQVGQPQHFGDGTRLSIL.

This clonotype was found many times. The rearrangement joins TRBV7-9 to TRBJ2-1; D not resolved. Trimming shortened V by 1 base and J by 0 bases, and 10 bases separated the two germline ends. This CDR3 contains 16 residues. The germline gives CDR1 SEHNR, CDR2 FQNEAQ (reference sequence). The CDR3 loop reads CASSLVSLSSYNEQFF. The CDR3 nucleotides are TGTGCCAGCAGCTTAGTCTCCCTCAGCTCCTACAATGAGCAGTTCTTC.

The chain has TRBV29-1 and TRBJ2-3, with D perhaps matching TRBD2 (6 bases). The CDR3 consists of 14 residues. The V end lost 7 bases, the J end lost 4 bases, and 18 bases lay between the germline ends. Germline V gene data show CDR1 as SQVTM and CDR2 as ANQGSEA. In DNA, the CDR3 is TGCAGCGCCGGTGGTGGTAGCGGAGCAGATACGCAGTATTTT. Protein sequence: CSAGGGSGADTQYF.

This clonotype was seen once. The V and J genes are TRBV7-8 and TRBJ1-1, with D possibly matching TRBD1 (6 bases). In germline, CDR1 is SGHVS, CDR2 FQNEAQ. Between the trimmed V and J ends, which lost 2 bases and 6 bases, there was a span of 7 bases. The CDR3 runs to 12 residues. Here the CDR3 reads CASSLNRAEAFF. The CDR3 region has the DNA TGTGCCAGCAGCTTAAACAGGGCTGAAGCTTTCTTT. Together with reference TRBV7-8 and TRBJ1-1, the CDR3 gives the full variable domain: GAGVSQSPRYKVAKRGQDVALRCDPISGHVSLFWYQQALGQGPEFLTYFQNEAQLDKSGLPSDRFFAERPEGSVSTLKIQRTQQEDSAVYLCASSLNRAEAFFGQGTRLTVV.

This rearrangement joins TRBV7-9 to TRBJ1-1; 8 positions match TRBD1. V was pared by 5 bases and J by 12 bases, with 5 bases of the junction left unmatched. Germline V CDR1 and CDR2: SEHNR, FQNEAQ (reference sequence). CDR3 length equals 11 residues. The CDR3 is CASSQDRVPFF. Written as DNA, the CDR3 is TGTGCCAGCAGCCAGGACAGGGTGCCTTTCTTT.

V is TRBV11-3 and J is TRBJ2-1; D gene uncertain. V lost 0 bases to trimming and J lost 8 bases, with 14 bases between them. The CDR3 has 15 residues. Germline loops: CDR1 SGHNT, CDR2 YENEEA. Here the CDR3 DNA reads TGTGCCAGCAGCTTAGATGGTCCCTCAGTCGATGAGCAGTTCTTC. Translating gives CASSLDGPSVDEQFF.

This chain uses TRBV7-2 with TRBJ2-3; unclear D gene. The length of the CDR3 is 14 residues. Germline assignment: CDR1 SGHTA and CDR2 FQGNSA. Trimming left V 1 base short and J 5 bases short, with 10 bases between. In DNA form, the CDR3 reads TGTGCCAGCAGCTTAGTTGGTGGGGTAGATACGCAGTATTTT. Translated: CASSLVGGVDTQYF.